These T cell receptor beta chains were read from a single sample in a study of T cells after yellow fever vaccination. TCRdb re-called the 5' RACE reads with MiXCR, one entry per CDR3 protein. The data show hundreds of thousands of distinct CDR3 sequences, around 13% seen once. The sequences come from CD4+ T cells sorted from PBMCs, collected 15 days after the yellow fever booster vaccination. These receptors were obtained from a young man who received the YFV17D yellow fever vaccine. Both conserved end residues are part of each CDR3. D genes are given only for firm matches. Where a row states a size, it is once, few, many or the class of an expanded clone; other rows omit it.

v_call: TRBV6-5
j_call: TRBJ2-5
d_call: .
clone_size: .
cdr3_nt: TGTGCCAGCAGGGGGTGGGCTAGCCAAGAGACCCAGTACTTC
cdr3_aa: CASRGWASQETQYF

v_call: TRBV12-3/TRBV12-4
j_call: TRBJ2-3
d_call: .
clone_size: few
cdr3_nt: TGTGCCAGCGAGGGGTTCACAGATACGCAGTATTTT
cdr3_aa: CASEGFTDTQYF

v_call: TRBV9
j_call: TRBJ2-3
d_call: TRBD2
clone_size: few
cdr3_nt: TGTGCCAGCAGCGTTTCCGGGACTAAGTCAGAGGCGCAGTATTTT
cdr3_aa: CASSVSGTKSEAQYF

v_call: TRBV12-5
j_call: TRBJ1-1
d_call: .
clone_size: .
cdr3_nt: TGTGCTAGTGGTTTAGGGGGCACTGAAGCTTTCTTT
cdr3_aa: CASGLGGTEAFF

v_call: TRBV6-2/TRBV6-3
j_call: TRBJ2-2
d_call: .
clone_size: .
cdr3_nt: TGTGCCAGCAGTTATATCGCCGGGGAGCTGTTTTTT
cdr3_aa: CASSYIAGELFF

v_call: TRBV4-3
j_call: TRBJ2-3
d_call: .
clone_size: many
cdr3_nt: TGCGCCAGCAGCCAAGATCTGCTTACGGGGGCTAGCACAGATACGCAGTATTTT
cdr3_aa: CASSQDLLTGASTDTQYF

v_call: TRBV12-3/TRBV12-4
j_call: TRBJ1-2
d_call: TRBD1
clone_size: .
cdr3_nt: TGTGCCAGCAGTAGCCCATCACAGGGGGGCGGCTACACCTTC
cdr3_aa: CASSSPSQGGGYTF

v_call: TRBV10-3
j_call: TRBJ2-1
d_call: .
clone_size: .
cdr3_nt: TGTGCCATCAGTGAGTCGAACAGGGAGCAGTTCTTC
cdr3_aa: CAISESNREQFF

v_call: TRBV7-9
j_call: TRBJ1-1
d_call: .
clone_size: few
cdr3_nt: TGTGCCAGCAGCCCCTGGCTGGGGGGCCCGAACACTGAAGCTTTCTTT
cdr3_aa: CASSPWLGGPNTEAFF

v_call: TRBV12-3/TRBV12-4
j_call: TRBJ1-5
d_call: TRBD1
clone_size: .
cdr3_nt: TGTGCCAGCAGTGGGGGACAGGGGTGGTTCAATCAGCCCCAGCATTTT
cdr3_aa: CASSGGQGWFNQPQHF

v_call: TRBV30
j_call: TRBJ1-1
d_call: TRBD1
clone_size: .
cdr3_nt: TGTGCCTGGGTGACCCAGGGGGCAAGAACTGAAGCTTTCTTT
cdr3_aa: CAWVTQGARTEAFF